Listed below are T cell receptor beta chains from one sample, sequenced in a study of blood T cell repertoires in COVID-19. TCRdb's copy holds only in-frame clones and misses some; the assay was immunoSEQ multiplex PCR. This sample has roughly 60,000 clones; almost 85% occur once, and the top ten carry 3.5% to 4.5%. The sequenced sample was peripheral blood. The receptors here all came from a man in his sixties with acute or convalescent COVID-19. Both conserved end residues are part of each CDR3. A D gene is named only where the DNA matches it firmly. Size is omitted from some rows. Given values are once, few, many or a class for expanded clones.

D gene,CDR3 length,J gene,V gene,clone size,CDR3 DNA,CDR3 protein
.,15,TRBJ2-3,TRBV11-1,.,TGTGCCAGCAGGACCGGCCTCTCACGGGCAGATACGCAGTATTTT,CASRTGLSRADTQYF
.,13,TRBJ1-6,TRBV7-2,.,TGTGCCAGCAGCCCGCCTCGGGAGTCACCCCTCCACTTT,CASSPPRESPLHF
TRBD1,11,TRBJ1-2,TRBV29-1,few,TGCAGCTCTACCAGGGGGCAAGGCTACACCTTC,CSSTRGQGYTF
.,18,TRBJ2-3,TRBV5-1,.,TGCGCCAGCAGCCGCGGACAGGGAGGGGGTACGGGAAGAGATACGCAGTATTTT,CASSRGQGGGTGRDTQYF
TRBD1,13,TRBJ1-1,TRBV10-1,few,TGCGCCACCGAGACAGGGTTGAACACTGAAGCTTTCTTT,CATETGLNTEAFF
.,15,TRBJ2-5,TRBV5-4,.,TGTGCCAGCAGCTTGGACAGGGTCGAGGGAGAGACCCAGTACTTC,CASSLDRVEGETQYF
.,16,TRBJ2-1,TRBV7-8,.,TGTGCCAGCAGCTTAGCGCCCAGGGGTGGGTACAATGAGCAGTTCTTC,CASSLAPRGGYNEQFF
TRBD2,15,TRBJ2-7,TRBV19,.,TGTGCCAGTAGTACCTGGAAGCGGGGAATAACCGAGCAGTACTTC,CASSTWKRGITEQYF
.,12,TRBJ2-5,TRBV5-1,.,TGCGCCAGCAGGTCCTTTGAGGAGACCCAGTACTTC,CASRSFEETQYF
.,13,TRBJ1-1,TRBV6-6,few,TGTGCCAGCAGTTTGCCGCTAAACACTGAAGCTTTCTTT,CASSLPLNTEAFF
TRBD1,14,TRBJ1-5,TRBV6-5,.,TGTGCCAGCAGCCGACAGGGGGGAGATCAGCCCCAGCATTTT,CASSRQGGDQPQHF
.,14,TRBJ2-3,TRBV5-4,.,TGTGCCAGCAGCCTGGACAGACCCACAGATACGCAGTATTTT,CASSLDRPTDTQYF
.,14,TRBJ1-6,TRBV6-1,.,TGTGCCAGCAGTGAGTACAGGGAGCCAACACCCCTCCACTTT,CASSEYREPTPLHF
.,17,TRBJ2-3,TRBV28,.,TGTGCCAGCAGTACCCCTTATAGCGGATTTAGCACAGATACGCAGTATTTT,CASSTPYSGFSTDTQYF
TRBD1,15,TRBJ1-5,TRBV10-2,.,TGCGCCAGCAGGGGGTCCGGGACAGTCAATCAGCCCCAGCATTTT,CASRGSGTVNQPQHF
.,12,TRBJ1-3,TRBV27,.,TGTGCCAGTGGGGGCACTGGAAACACCATATATTTT,CASGGTGNTIYF
TRBD1,14,TRBJ2-5,TRBV2,.,TGTGCCAGCGACCGACAGGGGTCTTGGGAGACCCAGTACTTC,CASDRQGSWETQYF
.,13,TRBJ1-1,TRBV12-3/TRBV12-4,once,TGTGCCAGCAGCTTCGGACAGTTCACTGAAGCTTTCTTT,CASSFGQFTEAFF
.,14,TRBJ1-2,TRBV19,.,TGTGCCAGTAGTGCTAGGACAGCGGACTATGGCTACACCTTC,CASSARTADYGYTF
TRBD1,16,TRBJ2-5,TRBV5-1,.,TGCGCCAGCAGCTTAAGGCCAGGGGGCGGAATCGAGACCCAGTACTTC,CASSLRPGGGIETQYF
.,16,TRBJ2-3,TRBV5-1,.,TGCGCCAGCAGCTTGCAGGCAGCCCTGGGCACAGATACGCAGTATTTT,CASSLQAALGTDTQYF
.,13,TRBJ1-6,TRBV5-4,.,TGTGCCAGCAGCTCGCGGAATAATTCACCCCTCCACTTT,CASSSRNNSPLHF
.,15,TRBJ1-1,TRBV18,once,TGTGCCAGCTCACCACAACACGGGGTAAAGGGTGAAGCTTTCTTT,CASSPQHGVKGEAFF
TRBD1,10,TRBJ2-4,TRBV2,.,TGTGCTCCCCCCGGGACAGGACAGTACTTC,CAPPGTGQYF
TRBD2,15,TRBJ2-3,TRBV6-4,.,TGTGCCAGCAGTGACTCCAGCGGGGGGACAGATACGCAGTATTTT,CASSDSSGGTDTQYF
.,13,TRBJ1-2,TRBV5-4,.,TGTGCCAGCAGCCTTGGACAGAACTATGGCTACACCTTC,CASSLGQNYGYTF
.,14,TRBJ2-6,TRBV19,few,TGTGCCAGTAGTCCCTGGACTGCTCCTAGCGTCCTGACTTTC,CASSPWTAPSVLTF
.,14,TRBJ1-3,TRBV9,.,TGTGCCAGCAGCCCGGCCAGGGGTGTGAACACCATATATTTT,CASSPARGVNTIYF
.,13,TRBJ2-5,TRBV7-3,.,TGTGCCAGCAGCTTCGGGGGTTGGGAGACCCAGTACTTC,CASSFGGWETQYF
TRBD1,13,TRBJ1-1,TRBV12-3/TRBV12-4,.,TGTGCCAGCAGTGGACAGGGGGCTGCTGAAGCTTTCTTT,CASSGQGAAEAFF
.,12,TRBJ1-1,TRBV4-1,.,TGCGCCAGCAGCCACCTCCAGGGAGGTGCTTTCTTT,CASSHLQGGAFF
TRBD2,14,TRBJ2-7,TRBV2,once,TGTGCCAGCAGTGAAACTAGCGGTGCGCGCGAGCAGTACTTC,CASSETSGAREQYF
TRBD1,15,TRBJ2-5,TRBV27,.,TGTGCCAGCAGAGCGGATACAGGGGGCGGAGAGACCCAGTACTTC,CASRADTGGGETQYF
TRBD1,14,TRBJ2-7,TRBV27,.,TGTGCCAGCATGGGGAGACAGGGACCCTACGAGCAGTACTTC,CASMGRQGPYEQYF
TRBD2,16,TRBJ2-1,TRBV5-1,.,TGCGCCAGCAGCTGGGCTAGCGGGGGGGTTCAGTATGAGCAGTTCTTC,CASSWASGGVQYEQFF
.,16,TRBJ1-3,TRBV18,.,TGTGCCAGCTCAAAGGGAGCAGTTGGCTCTGGAAACACCATATATTTT,CASSKGAVGSGNTIYF
TRBD1,15,TRBJ2-2,TRBV5-1,few,TGCGCCAGCAGCAAGGACAGGATGAACACCGGGGAGCTGTTTTTT,CASSKDRMNTGELFF
.,12,TRBJ1-1,TRBV9,.,TGTGCCAGCAGCGCAGTGAACACTGAAGCTTTCTTT,CASSAVNTEAFF
TRBD1,15,TRBJ1-2,TRBV6-6,.,TGTGCCAGCAGTTACTCCGGGACAGGGGTATCTGGCTACACCTTC,CASSYSGTGVSGYTF
.,14,TRBJ1-2,TRBV19,.,TGTGCCAGTAGTATAGAGGGGAGAGGCGATGGCTACACCTTC,CASSIEGRGDGYTF
TRBD2,14,TRBJ2-5,TRBV7-2,.,TGTGCCAGCAGCTTAGGGAGCGGGGGTAAGACCCAGTACTTC,CASSLGSGGKTQYF
.,14,TRBJ2-5,TRBV5-6,.,TGTGCCAGCAGCCAAGAGGCAGGGCGGGAGACCCAGTACTTC,CASSQEAGRETQYF
.,12,TRBJ1-1,TRBV11-2,.,TGTGCCAGCAGCTTTATGAACACTGAAGCTTTCTTT,CASSFMNTEAFF
TRBD1,14,TRBJ2-7,TRBV29-1,.,TGCAGCGCCGCCGGGACAGGGGTCCCCTACGAGCAGTACTTC,CSAAGTGVPYEQYF
.,18,TRBJ1-3,TRBV5-1,.,TGCGCCAGCAGCCTAGGTCCCGCAGGGGCCAACTCTGGAAACACCATATATTTT,CASSLGPAGANSGNTIYF
.,12,TRBJ2-1,TRBV29-1,.,TGCAGCGGTGCGACAGGTCCCAATGAGCAGTTCTTC,CSGATGPNEQFF
.,11,TRBJ1-2,TRBV29-1,.,TGCAGCGTTAACCAGAACTATGGCTACACCTTC,CSVNQNYGYTF
TRBD2,18,TRBJ2-3,TRBV11-2,.,TGTGCCAGCAGCTTAGGGGGGTTTAGCGGGGGCGGCACAGATACGCAGTATTTT,CASSLGGFSGGGTDTQYF
.,15,TRBJ2-4,TRBV4-1,.,TGCGCCAGCAGCCAAGATCAGGTGATTAGGAACATTCAGTACTTC,CASSQDQVIRNIQYF
.,15,TRBJ2-1,TRBV7-2,.,TGTGCCAGCAGCTTAGTAGGAGCATCCTACAATGAGCAGTTCTTC,CASSLVGASYNEQFF
TRBD1,20,TRBJ1-3,TRBV4-1,.,TGCGCCAGCAGCCAAGATAGGACAGGTGCGATGGAGTTCTCTGGAAACACCATATATTTT,CASSQDRTGAMEFSGNTIYF
.,18,TRBJ2-3,TRBV4-1,once,TGCGCCAGCAGCCAAGAAGGCAGGGCTGGGGCGGGCACAGATACGCAGTATTTT,CASSQEGRAGAGTDTQYF
TRBD1,15,TRBJ2-5,TRBV7-9,.,TGTGCCAGCAGCCTCGGACAGGGGGATCAAGAGACCCAGTACTTC,CASSLGQGDQETQYF
.,13,TRBJ2-7,TRBV6-5,few,TGTGCCAGCAGTCCGCGCGGGCACTACGAGCAGTACTTC,CASSPRGHYEQYF
.,13,TRBJ2-5,TRBV7-3,few,TGTGCCAGCAGCCCGTCGGGGCAAGAGACCCAGTACTTC,CASSPSGQETQYF
.,16,TRBJ2-1,TRBV24-1,.,TGTGCCACCAAGGCATATTCGGGGGTTCTTAGGTATGAGCAGTTCTTC,CATKAYSGVLRYEQFF
.,14,TRBJ1-1,TRBV18,.,TGTGCCAGCGTACGGACATCCCAGAACACTGAAGCTTTCTTT,CASVRTSQNTEAFF
.,13,TRBJ2-1,TRBV12-3/TRBV12-4,.,TGTGCCAGCAGGTTGGTCAGGGTCGGTGAGCAGTTCTTC,CASRLVRVGEQFF